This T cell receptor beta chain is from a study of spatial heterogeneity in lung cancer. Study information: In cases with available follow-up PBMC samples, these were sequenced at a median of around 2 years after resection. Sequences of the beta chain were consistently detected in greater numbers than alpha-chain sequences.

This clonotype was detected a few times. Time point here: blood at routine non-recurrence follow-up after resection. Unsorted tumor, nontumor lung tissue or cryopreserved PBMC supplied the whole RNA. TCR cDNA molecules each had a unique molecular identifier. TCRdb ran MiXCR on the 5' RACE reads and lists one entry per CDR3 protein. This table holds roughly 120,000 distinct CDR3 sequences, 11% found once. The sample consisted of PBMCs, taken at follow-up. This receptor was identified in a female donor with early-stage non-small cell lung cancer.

The CDR3 is CASSQLFNEQFF. The CDR3 DNA sequence: TGTGCCAGCTCCCAGTTGTTCAATGAGCAGTTCTTC. V usage is TRBV2 and J usage is TRBJ2-1; unclear D gene. The V gene's germline CDR1 is SNHLY and CDR2 FYNNEI. V lost 8 bases, J lost 6 bases, and 11 bases lay in between. The CDR3 length is 12 residues.